Detailed here is one T cell receptor beta chain. Its matching antigen is unknown. This sample was taken from a study of regulatory and conventional T cells in RAG deficiency. Points from the study as a whole: Compared with controls, unique Treg TCR beta sequences dropped about 110-fold in Omenn syndrome and CID/AS. Omenn patients showed >85% Treg-Tconv overlap and shorter CDR3 lengths.

Regulatory T cells were sorted from blood as CD4+ CD25-high CD127-low cells. Libraries were prepared by immunoSEQ multiplex PCR; TCRdb keeps only in-frame clonotypes and omits some of them. The table lists about 9,400 clones, more than 80% of them singletons, with 1.3% in the top ten. This sample was also put to use in a study of regulatory T cells. That publication notes: The PCR used 52 TRBV and 13 TRBJ primers. Patient repertoires had restricted TRB V-J pairs and skewed V and J usage, most in Tregs.

Sequencing input: Tregs sorted from blood. The sequence derives from a human donor in good health.

CDR3 region: CASSVDTDYGYTF. In nucleotides, the CDR3 is TGTGCCAGCAGCGTAGATACAGACTATGGCTACACCTTC. This sequence joins TRBV9 and TRBJ1-2, with D unresolved. V was clipped by 0 bases and J by 3 bases, with 6 bases between them. Germline CDR1 is SGDLS and CDR2 is YYNGEE. The CDR3 covers 13 residues.